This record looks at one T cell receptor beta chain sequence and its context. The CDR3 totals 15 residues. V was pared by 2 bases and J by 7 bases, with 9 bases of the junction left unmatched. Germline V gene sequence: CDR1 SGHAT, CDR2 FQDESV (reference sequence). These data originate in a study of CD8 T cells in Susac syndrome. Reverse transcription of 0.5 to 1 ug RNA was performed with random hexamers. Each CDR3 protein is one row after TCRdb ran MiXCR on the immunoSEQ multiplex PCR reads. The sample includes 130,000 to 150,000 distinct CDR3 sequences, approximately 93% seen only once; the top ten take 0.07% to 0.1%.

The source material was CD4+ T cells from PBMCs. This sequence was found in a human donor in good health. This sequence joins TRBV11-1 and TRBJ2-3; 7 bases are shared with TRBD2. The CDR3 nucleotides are TGTGCCAGCAGCTTACAGCGGGGACCCACGAATACGCAGTATTTT. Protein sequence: CASSLQRGPTNTQYF.